This TCR beta chain emerged from a study of shared clonotypes between healthy human individuals. Method: immunoSEQ multiplex PCR; TCRdb's copy keeps in-frame clones and lacks some. The sample holds 1.6 million or so clones, approximately 98.5% seen once. The CDR3 is 14 residues long. CDR1 and CDR2 (germline): SNHLY, FYNNEI. V was pared by 6 bases and J by 3 bases, with 14 bases between. V gene TRBV2 combines with J gene TRBJ1-1; tentatively, D is TRBD1 (5 bases). Sequenced material: naive CD4+ T cells sorted from blood. Subset described: CD45RA+ positively selected. The TCR comes from a man under 40 in good health. The CDR3 DNA is TGTGCCAGCAGCCCTGAATCGGGGGACACTGAAGCTTTCTTT. Translated, it gives CASSPESGDTEAFF.